A selection of T cell receptor beta chains follows, all from one sample in a study of shared clonotypes between healthy human individuals. TCRdb's copy holds only in-frame clones and misses some; the assay was immunoSEQ multiplex PCR. The data show around 2.5 million clones, 93% seen once. The sequenced material came from naive CD4+ T cells from PBMCs. These receptors all come from a man aged 18 to 30 in good health. Some clones in this sample may be carry-over from other donors' samples. Each CDR3 is given with its conserved first and last residue. D genes are given only for firm matches. Size is omitted from some rows. Given values are once, few, many or a class for expanded clones.

d_gene: TRBD2; j_gene: TRBJ2-1; abundance: .; v_gene: TRBV4-3; CDR3nt: TGCGCCAGCAGCCAAACTAGCGGGAGCTGGGATGAGCAGTTCTTC; CDR3aa: CASSQTSGSWDEQFF
d_gene: .; j_gene: TRBJ2-7; abundance: .; v_gene: TRBV7-2; CDR3nt: TGTGCCAGCAGCCCCAGCCGGATGGGCGAGCAGTACTTC; CDR3aa: CASSPSRMGEQYF
d_gene: .; j_gene: TRBJ2-2; abundance: .; v_gene: TRBV28; CDR3nt: TGTGCCAGCAGTTTATGGCAAAGTCCAGGGGAGCTGTTTTTT; CDR3aa: CASSLWQSPGELFF
d_gene: .; j_gene: TRBJ2-3; abundance: .; v_gene: TRBV5-4; CDR3nt: TGTGCCAGCAGCTTGTCGCAGTTCACAGATACGCAGTATTTT; CDR3aa: CASSLSQFTDTQYF
d_gene: TRBD2; j_gene: TRBJ2-1; abundance: .; v_gene: TRBV28; CDR3nt: TGTGCCAGCAGTAACGGACTAGCGGCTTACAATGAGCAGTTCTTC; CDR3aa: CASSNGLAAYNEQFF
d_gene: TRBD1; j_gene: TRBJ2-5; abundance: few; v_gene: TRBV2; CDR3nt: TGTGCCAGCAGTGGACAGGGCGGAGAGACCCAGTACTTC; CDR3aa: CASSGQGGETQYF
d_gene: TRBD2; j_gene: TRBJ2-7; abundance: .; v_gene: TRBV5-1; CDR3nt: TGCGCCAGCAAAGGGACTAGCGGGAGTCGAGAGCAGTACTTC; CDR3aa: CASKGTSGSREQYF
d_gene: .; j_gene: TRBJ2-5; abundance: .; v_gene: TRBV9; CDR3nt: TGTGCCAGCAGCGTAGGAAGCCCCGTGGGGGGAGAGACCCAGTACTTC; CDR3aa: CASSVGSPVGGETQYF
d_gene: .; j_gene: TRBJ2-7; abundance: .; v_gene: TRBV2; CDR3nt: TGTGCCAGCAGAGATAGGGGGGGGGACCTGCTCTACGAGCAGTACTTC; CDR3aa: CASRDRGGDLLYEQYF
d_gene: TRBD1; j_gene: TRBJ1-1; abundance: few; v_gene: TRBV9; CDR3nt: TGTGCCAGCAGCGCCCAGACAGGGATGAACACTGAAGCTTTCTTT; CDR3aa: CASSAQTGMNTEAFF
d_gene: .; j_gene: TRBJ2-3; abundance: .; v_gene: TRBV28; CDR3nt: TGTGCCAGCAGTTGGGCCTCCCGGGGAAGCACAGATACGCAGTATTTT; CDR3aa: CASSWASRGSTDTQYF
d_gene: .; j_gene: TRBJ2-5; abundance: .; v_gene: TRBV20-1; CDR3nt: TGCAGTGCTAGTCGGCGTGAGACCCAGTACTTC; CDR3aa: CSASRRETQYF
d_gene: TRBD2; j_gene: TRBJ2-7; abundance: .; v_gene: TRBV2; CDR3nt: TGTGCCAGCAGTGGTGACTCGGGACTAGCGGTCGACTACGAGCAGTACTTC; CDR3aa: CASSGDSGLAVDYEQYF
d_gene: .; j_gene: TRBJ1-1; abundance: few; v_gene: TRBV5-5; CDR3nt: TGTGCCAGCAGCTTGATCGGCGGACCAGCTTTCTTT; CDR3aa: CASSLIGGPAFF
d_gene: TRBD2; j_gene: TRBJ2-3; abundance: once; v_gene: TRBV9; CDR3nt: TGTGCCAGCAGCGTAGACGGTCGGAGCGGGGGGGGCACAGATACGCAGTATTTT; CDR3aa: CASSVDGRSGGGTDTQYF
d_gene: .; j_gene: TRBJ1-2; abundance: .; v_gene: TRBV29-1; CDR3nt: TGCAGCCCCAGCGGACAGCTTTTAGCCTATGGCTACACCTTC; CDR3aa: CSPSGQLLAYGYTF
d_gene: .; j_gene: TRBJ1-4; abundance: .; v_gene: TRBV5-1; CDR3nt: TGCGCCAGCAGCTTGGATTCATCCACGGGTGAAAAACTGTTTTTT; CDR3aa: CASSLDSSTGEKLFF
d_gene: .; j_gene: TRBJ2-1; abundance: once; v_gene: TRBV10-2; CDR3nt: TGCGCCAGCAGGGGTGGGGCCTACAATGAGCAGTTCTTC; CDR3aa: CASRGGAYNEQFF
d_gene: .; j_gene: TRBJ2-1; abundance: once; v_gene: TRBV5-1; CDR3nt: TGCGCCAGCCGCGTGTGGACCAGCTCCTACAATGAGCAGTTCTTC; CDR3aa: CASRVWTSSYNEQFF
d_gene: TRBD1; j_gene: TRBJ2-7; abundance: .; v_gene: TRBV28; CDR3nt: TGTGCCAGCAGTATGGGACAGGGTCCCGACGAGCAGTACTTC; CDR3aa: CASSMGQGPDEQYF
d_gene: TRBD2; j_gene: TRBJ2-5; abundance: .; v_gene: TRBV5-1; CDR3nt: TGCGCCAGCAGCTTGGGACTAGCAGCCCAAGAGACCCAGTACTTC; CDR3aa: CASSLGLAAQETQYF
d_gene: .; j_gene: TRBJ1-3; abundance: .; v_gene: TRBV2; CDR3nt: TGTGCCAGCAGTCTTACTACGGGCGGCTCTGGAAACACCATATATTTT; CDR3aa: CASSLTTGGSGNTIYF
d_gene: .; j_gene: TRBJ1-1; abundance: .; v_gene: TRBV2; CDR3nt: TGTGCCAGCAAGGGTGTCCTTGGGGGGCGCGAGGAGGCTTTCTTT; CDR3aa: CASKGVLGGREEAFF
d_gene: TRBD1; j_gene: TRBJ1-2; abundance: .; v_gene: TRBV4-3; CDR3nt: TGCGCCAGCAGCCAGGGGACAGGGGGCTATGGCTACACCTTC; CDR3aa: CASSQGTGGYGYTF
d_gene: TRBD1; j_gene: TRBJ2-1; abundance: .; v_gene: TRBV27; CDR3nt: TGTGCCAGCAGTAAATGGGACAGGGGGCTCGATGAGCAGTTCTTC; CDR3aa: CASSKWDRGLDEQFF
d_gene: .; j_gene: TRBJ1-2; abundance: .; v_gene: TRBV18; CDR3nt: TGTGCCAGCTCGCCGGACGCCAACTATGGCTACACCTTC; CDR3aa: CASSPDANYGYTF
d_gene: .; j_gene: TRBJ2-1; abundance: .; v_gene: TRBV5-1; CDR3nt: TGCGCCAGCAGCTTGGAGGCGGTGGGGCAGGGGGGTGAGCAGTTCTTC; CDR3aa: CASSLEAVGQGGEQFF
d_gene: .; j_gene: TRBJ2-5; abundance: once; v_gene: TRBV6-6; CDR3nt: TGTGCCAGCAGTTCTACACCCAGGATTCAAGAGACCCAGTACTTC; CDR3aa: CASSSTPRIQETQYF
d_gene: .; j_gene: TRBJ2-5; abundance: .; v_gene: TRBV5-1; CDR3nt: TGCGCCAGCAGCTTGGATGAGGAGACCCAGTACTTC; CDR3aa: CASSLDEETQYF
d_gene: .; j_gene: TRBJ2-1; abundance: .; v_gene: TRBV10-2; CDR3nt: TGCGCCAGCAGTGCCAGGTCCGAGCAGTTCTTC; CDR3aa: CASSARSEQFF
d_gene: .; j_gene: TRBJ2-3; abundance: once; v_gene: TRBV25-1; CDR3nt: TGTGCCAGCAAGGGGGATAATTGGGCAGATACGCAGTATTTT; CDR3aa: CASKGDNWADTQYF
d_gene: .; j_gene: TRBJ1-2; abundance: .; v_gene: TRBV5-1; CDR3nt: TGCGCCAGCAGCGAAACAGGGAGATATGGCTACACCTTC; CDR3aa: CASSETGRYGYTF
d_gene: TRBD1; j_gene: TRBJ1-1; abundance: .; v_gene: TRBV18; CDR3nt: TGTGCCAGCTCACCTGGGACAGGACGGAACACTGAAGCTTTCTTT; CDR3aa: CASSPGTGRNTEAFF
d_gene: TRBD1; j_gene: TRBJ2-3; abundance: .; v_gene: TRBV2; CDR3nt: TGTGCCAGCAGTGCGGGACAGGGGAGCGCAGATACGCAGTATTTT; CDR3aa: CASSAGQGSADTQYF
d_gene: .; j_gene: TRBJ1-2; abundance: once; v_gene: TRBV28; CDR3nt: TGTGCCAGCAGTTTAATCCCTAACTATGGCTACACCTTC; CDR3aa: CASSLIPNYGYTF
d_gene: .; j_gene: TRBJ1-2; abundance: .; v_gene: TRBV5-8; CDR3nt: TGTGCCAGCAGCTTCCGTGGGAACTATGGCTACACCTTC; CDR3aa: CASSFRGNYGYTF
d_gene: TRBD2; j_gene: TRBJ2-1; abundance: .; v_gene: TRBV28; CDR3nt: TGTGCCAGCAGTTTCCAGGTAGCGGGAGGGAATGAGCAGTTCTTC; CDR3aa: CASSFQVAGGNEQFF
d_gene: .; j_gene: TRBJ2-1; abundance: .; v_gene: TRBV5-1; CDR3nt: TGCGCCAGCAGTGTTACAGCCCTTTACAATGAGCAGTTCTTC; CDR3aa: CASSVTALYNEQFF
d_gene: TRBD2; j_gene: TRBJ2-3; abundance: .; v_gene: TRBV28; CDR3nt: TGTGCCACCCAGCTAGCGGGAGATACGCAGTATTTT; CDR3aa: CATQLAGDTQYF
d_gene: .; j_gene: TRBJ1-5; abundance: .; v_gene: TRBV7-8; CDR3nt: TGTGCCAGCAGCTTAGGATCAGGGTTTGATCAGCCCCAGCATTTT; CDR3aa: CASSLGSGFDQPQHF
d_gene: .; j_gene: TRBJ1-2; abundance: once; v_gene: TRBV5-1; CDR3nt: TGCGCCAGCAGCTTGGGGACCGGGGTGGACGGCTACACCTTC; CDR3aa: CASSLGTGVDGYTF
d_gene: TRBD1; j_gene: TRBJ2-2; abundance: .; v_gene: TRBV7-3; CDR3nt: TGTGCCAGCAGCTTGGGACCGACAGGGGGCGCGTCCGGGGAGCTGTTTTTT; CDR3aa: CASSLGPTGGASGELFF
d_gene: .; j_gene: TRBJ2-3; abundance: .; v_gene: TRBV5-4; CDR3nt: TGTGCCAGCAGCTTGGGGTCGCGGCTCAGCACAGATACGCAGTATTTT; CDR3aa: CASSLGSRLSTDTQYF
d_gene: .; j_gene: TRBJ1-1; abundance: few; v_gene: TRBV7-9; CDR3nt: TGTGCCAGCAGCTTGTCACGGGGCCCCAGGAACACTGAAGCTTTCTTT; CDR3aa: CASSLSRGPRNTEAFF
d_gene: .; j_gene: TRBJ2-5; abundance: .; v_gene: TRBV28; CDR3nt: TGTGCCAGCAGCCCCCGACTTAATGTAGAAGAGACCCAGTACTTC; CDR3aa: CASSPRLNVEETQYF